The clone carrying this T cell receptor beta chain showed up many times. Its antigen is not identified. V lost 0 bases to trimming and J lost 6 bases; unmatched junction nucleotides: 6. CDR1 and CDR2 (germline): DFQATT, SNEGSKA (reference sequence). The CDR3 extends over 14 amino acids. The data originate from a study of early T cells in non-severe SARS-CoV-2 infection. Study overall: Chains from this unsorted whole-blood bulk RNA could not be paired. General study findings and limits: In VDJdb matching, anti-spike CD8 responses were favored while private and CD4 specificities went missing.

Attachment of unique molecular identifiers to individual cDNA molecules was performed. TCRdb itself ran the 5' RACE reads through MiXCR, one entry per CDR3 protein. The repertoire consists of approximately 70,000 distinct CDR3 sequences, with about 5% occurring once and the leading ten covering less than 9.5%. Sample: whole blood, taken at baseline. The rearrangement joins TRBV20-1 to TRBJ2-3; 7 bases agree with TRBD2. The receptor comes from an adult who was a healthcare worker with PCR-confirmed SARS-CoV-2 infection or an uninfected control (not recorded which). The CDR3, as DNA: TGCAGTGCTAGAGATCTGGTCGGGAGGGATACGCAGTATTTT. It codes for CSARDLVGRDTQYF.